A selection of T cell receptor beta chains follows, all from one sample in a study of blood T cells in healthy people across ages. MiXCR, run by TCRdb on the 5' RACE reads, gives a single entry per CDR3 protein. The sample records 750,000 or so distinct CDR3 sequences, roughly 25% being singletons. This sample also belongs to another study, concerning T cells of mothers and their children.

Sequencing used blood. These receptors all stem from a boy between 10 and 17 years old in good health. Each CDR3 is given with its conserved first and last residue. D genes are given only for firm matches. Clone size is stated in some rows and not others, as once, few, many or a class when expanded.

>NA|TRBJ1-4|14|TRBV20-1|few
CSARVYRENEKLFF
>NA|TRBJ1-2|15|TRBV20-1|few
CSAKPAGSANYGYTF
>TRBD2|TRBJ2-5|17|TRBV20-1|few
CSATPSRLAGEEETRYF
>TRBD1|TRBJ2-5|16|TRBV4-1|few
CASSQPRTGWRETQYF
>TRBD1|TRBJ2-5|15|TRBV7-2|few
CASSPVLDRGETQYF
>NA|TRBJ2-2|12|TRBV29-1|few
CSVEGGAGELFF
>NA|TRBJ2-7|14|TRBV2|many
CASSEEDISYEQYF
>NA|TRBJ1-1|15|TRBV24-1|NA
CATSDKGNGYTEAFF
>TRBD1|TRBJ2-2|15|TRBV7-2|NA
CASSLQGATAGELFF
>TRBD1|TRBJ1-1|17|TRBV7-6|NA
CASSTEQGAVLDTEAFF
>NA|TRBJ1-1|15|TRBV20-1|NA
CSARVTGGENTEAFF
>TRBD1|NA|16|TRBV6-1|few
CASRGSDRGRSYEQYF
>NA|TRBJ2-1|12|TRBV29-1|NA
CSVEELGYEQFF
>NA|TRBJ2-7|13|TRBV27|NA
CATRGESSYEQYF
>NA|TRBJ1-4|16|TRBV7-2|NA
CASSLDPGAGNEKLFF
>NA|TRBJ2-1|15|TRBV4-1|NA
CASQGGPLSYNEQFF
>NA|TRBJ2-5|14|TRBV4-2|few
CASSQDRLGETQYF
>NA|TRBJ2-7|14|TRBV9|few
CASSKGGDPYEQYF
>TRBD1|TRBJ1-6|14|TRBV20-1|NA
CSARTLAGGSPLHF
>NA|TRBJ1-2|11|TRBV20-1|few
CSASLAYGYTF
>NA|TRBJ1-4|18|TRBV6-5|NA
CASSYRMGIPATNEKLFF
>TRBD2|TRBJ2-7|15|TRBV3-1|NA
CASSWGLAGAAEQYF
>NA|TRBJ2-4|13|TRBV28|NA
CASSPPPTTIQYF
>NA|TRBJ1-2|16|TRBV27|few
CASSPQLEELRYGYTF
>NA|TRBJ2-7|14|TRBV5-1|few
CASSGGDRGYEQYF
>NA|TRBJ2-1|16|TRBV9|NA
CASGGKQLRSYNEQFF
>NA|TRBJ2-3|14|TRBV2|few
CASSDPLRTDTQYF
>TRBD1|TRBJ1-2|13|TRBV12-3/TRBV12-4|NA
CASTQGGQRGYTF
>NA|TRBJ2-2|17|TRBV4-2|NA
CASSQPATGYMTGELFF
>NA|TRBJ2-1|14|TRBV6-6|NA
CASSLGRSIGEQFF
>TRBD1|TRBJ2-5|12|TRBV29-1|NA
CSVGQGKETQYF
>TRBD2|NA|15|TRBV7-8|few
CASSATSGGAYEQFF
>TRBD1|NA|14|TRBV28|NA
CATLPDRALDEQFF
>TRBD2|TRBJ2-5|21|TRBV6-1|few
CASSPGTSGGSAGEPKETQYF
>TRBD1|TRBJ2-7|12|TRBV20-1|many
CSAWTGGYEQYF
>TRBD2|TRBJ2-5|17|TRBV7-2|NA
CASSLVWERGIKETQYF
>NA|TRBJ2-7|14|TRBV24-1|few
CATSTGPLWGEQYF
>NA|TRBJ2-5|13|TRBV7-9|few
CASHTLPVETQYF
>NA|NA|14|TRBV18|few
CASSPIGGRYEQYF
>NA|TRBJ2-7|16|TRBV4-1|few
CASSHGGLGTLPEQYF